This passage covers 23 T cell receptor beta chains from one sample sequenced in a study of Graves' ophthalmopathy and Graves' hyperthyroidism. RNA transcripts provided the template for amplifying TCR beta CDR3 regions. HTBI primers served in a first-round RT-PCR, which a second-round multiplex PCR followed. One entry per CDR3 protein, called by TCRdb with MiXCR from the multiplex PCR reads. The sample records 360,000 or so distinct CDR3 sequences, about 17% being singletons. What was sequenced was peripheral blood. Receptors were obtained from a woman aged 18-29 years with Graves' ophthalmopathy.

This clonotype was picked up many times. The rearrangement joins TRBV20-1 to TRBJ1-5, with TRBD1 matching over 10 bases. Germline V gives CDR1 DFQATT, CDR2 SNEGSKA (reference sequence). CDR3 length equals 16 residues. V was clipped by 0 bases and J by 6 bases; unmatched bases: 8. The CDR3 is CSAREKGQGLGQPQHF. CDR3 coding DNA: TGCAGTGCTAGAGAAAAGGGACAGGGGCTGGGTCAGCCCCAGCATTTT.

This clonotype was seen just once. The gene calls are TRBV12-3 or TRBV12-4 and TRBJ1-1; maybe TRBD1 (5 bases). The ends were cut back, 3 bases at V and 3 bases at J, with 11 bases in the middle. The CDR3 totals 14 residues. As DNA, the CDR3 is TGTGCCAGCAGTTTGCGGGGGGAGGACACTGAAGCTTTCTTT. Its protein product is CASSLRGEDTEAFF.

This clonotype occurred many times. The chain employs TRBV19 and TRBJ2-6, with TRBD2 as a possible D gene (6 bases). Germline CDR1 reads LNHDA; CDR2 reads SQIVND (reference sequence). The length of the CDR3 is 16 residues. The germline V and J ends were trimmed by 3 bases and 3 bases, with 12 bases remaining between them. CDR3 sequence reads: CASSIWRGFGANVLTF. In DNA form, the CDR3 reads TGTGCCAGTAGTATCTGGAGGGGATTTGGGGCCAACGTCCTGACTTTC.

The sample holds many counts of this clonotype. The chain is built from TRBV6-2 or TRBV6-3 and TRBJ2-5; weak D call: TRBD2 (6 bases). V was cut by 2 bases and J by 7 bases, with 11 bases left in between. This CDR3 spans 13 amino acids. Germline loops: CDR1 MNHEY, CDR2 SVGEGT. This CDR3 reads CASSYRGLATQYF. The DNA for the CDR3 is TGTGCCAGCAGTTACCGGGGACTCGCGACCCAGTACTTC.

This clonotype has at least ten counts. This chain uses TRBV10-3 with TRBJ1-1, with TRBD1 matching over 7 bases. Germline trimming cut 6 bases from V and 3 bases from J; bases unmatched to any gene: 10. The CDR3 consists of 15 residues. Germline V CDR1 and CDR2: ENHRY, SYGVKD. The CDR3 DNA follows: TGTGCCATCAGAGCCTTAGACAGGGCGGACACTGAAGCTTTCTTT. It translates to CAIRALDRADTEAFF.

With respect to this clonotype: A much larger clonotype is one base distant, so this may be a read error. The chain carries TRBV30 and TRBJ1-1; D is undetermined. This CDR3 spans 12 amino acids. V dropped 3 bases and J dropped 2 bases, with 7 bases sitting between them. In germline, CDR1 is GTSNPN, CDR2 SVGIG (reference sequence). CDR3 sequence reads: CAWRHTNTEAFF. Written as DNA, the CDR3 is TGTGCCTGGAGACATACCAACACTGAAGCTTTCTTT.

This clonotype was recorded at least ten times. The CDR3 DNA reads as TGTGCCAGCAGCTCCAAGTCGACGTTGGGGGGTAATTCACCCCTCCACTTT. It specifies CASSSKSTLGGNSPLHF. The chain links TRBV7-2 to TRBJ1-6; D is possibly TRBD1 (5 bases). V dropped 4 bases and J dropped 6 bases, with 19 bases sitting between them. The CDR3 sequence is 17 residues long. Per the germline V gene, CDR1 is SGHTA and CDR2 is FQGNSA. Variable domain in full (rest from reference TRBV7-2 and TRBJ1-6): GAGVSQSPSNKVTEKGKDVELRCDPISGHTALYWYRQSLGQGLEFLIYFQGNSAPDKSGLPSDRFSAERTGGSVSTLTIQRTQQEDSAVYLCASSSKSTLGGNSPLHFGNGTRLTVT.

This clonotype was observed at least ten times. The chain uses TRBV11-2 and TRBJ2-2; TRBD1 aligns across 8 bases. There are 16 residues in the CDR3. Trimming cost V 0 bases and J 1 base; bases outside gene matches: 1. Germline CDR1 SGHAT, CDR2 FQNNGV. The CDR3 region has the DNA TGTGCCAGCAGCTTAGAAGGGACAGGGAACACCGGGGAGCTGTTTTTT. Residues: CASSLEGTGNTGELFF.

This clonotype was picked up many times. The rearrangement uses TRBV29-1 and TRBJ2-5, with 7 bases aligning to TRBD2. Germline loops: CDR1 SQVTM, CDR2 ANQGSEA. The CDR3 totals 18 residues. With V trimmed by 6 bases and J by 2 bases, 21 bases remained unmatched. DNA for the CDR3: TGCAGCGTCGACGGCCTTTTCGGGCTAGCGGAACCTCAAGAGACCCAGTACTTC. Its translation: CSVDGLFGLAEPQETQYF.

The table lists this clonotype with a few counts. The chain recombines TRBV6-1 with TRBJ1-1; D is uncertain. Germline V CDR1 and CDR2: MNHNS, SASEGT. CDR3 length: 13 amino acids. V was clipped by 2 bases and J by 4 bases, with 8 bases between them. The CDR3: CASSEPPLTEAFF. The CDR3 DNA sequence: TGTGCCAGCAGTGAACCCCCGCTCACTGAAGCTTTCTTT.

V gene TRBV19 combines with J gene TRBJ1-6; 7 bases are shared with TRBD1. Germline CDR1 and CDR2: LNHDA and SQIVND (reference sequence). Trimming at V came to 3 bases and at J to 9 bases, leaving 8 bases not matched to a gene. There are 15 residues in the CDR3. CDR3 sequence reads: CASSIYTGEGSPLHF. As DNA, the CDR3 is TGTGCCAGTAGTATTTATACAGGGGAAGGTTCACCCCTCCACTTT.

This clonotype showed up just once. A single base separates this from a much larger clone, so it may be a read error. The DNA for the CDR3 is TGTGCCAGCAGTTCCCTGACAGGGGGAAGCTCTGGAAACACCGTATATTTT. It encodes CASSSLTGGSSGNTVYF. J is TRBJ1-3 and V is TRBV6-5, with 9 bases matching TRBD1. The CDR3 consists of 17 residues. CDR1 and CDR2 (germline): MNHEY, SVGAGI.

The table lists this clonotype with many counts. This chain joins TRBV6-5 and TRBJ2-7, with 9 bases identical to TRBD2. The CDR3 covers 20 residues. The germline V gene has CDR1 MNHEY and CDR2 SVGAGI. The V and J ends lost 0 bases and 5 bases, in that order; junction bases with no gene match: 20. The CDR3 loop is CASSYSAPQSGTSRNNEQYF. The CDR3 DNA sequence: TGTGCCAGCAGTTACTCGGCCCCACAGTCCGGGACTAGCCGTAACAACGAGCAGTACTTC.

This chain connects TRBV15 to TRBJ2-7, with D possibly TRBD1 on 6 matching bases. Germline lookup yields CDR1 LNHNV and CDR2 YYDKDF (reference sequence). The germline V and J ends were trimmed by 3 bases and 2 bases, with 17 bases remaining between them. This CDR3 comprises 16 residues. The CDR3 DNA reads as TGTGCCACCAGCAGTCTCCGGGACACGACTCCCTACGAGCAGTACTTC. Encoded protein: CATSSLRDTTPYEQYF.

This clonotype was detected many times. The rearrangement joins TRBV6-1 to TRBJ1-5; no clear D gene. V gave up 2 bases and J gave up 5 bases, with 13 bases separating them. Germline V gives CDR1 MNHNS, CDR2 SASEGT. The CDR3 runs to 15 residues. The CDR3 DNA follows: TGTGCCAGCAGTGAACCTGACAATAGGTATCAGCCCCAGCATTTT. This codes for CASSEPDNRYQPQHF.

This clonotype occurred many times. V is TRBV6-7 and J is TRBJ1-6; D unclear. TRBV6-7 is recorded as an ORF, its role being uncertain. V was clipped by 0 bases and J by 6 bases, with 9 bases between them. The length of the CDR3 is 15 residues. The CDR3 coding sequence is TGTGCCAGCAGTTACTCGCAGATTCCTAATTCACCCCTCCACTTT. Its protein is CASSYSQIPNSPLHF.

This clonotype was recorded at least ten times. The gene calls are TRBV11-2 and TRBJ1-5; D is ambiguous. V shed 1 base and J shed 1 base, with 11 bases lying between them. Germline V gene lookup returns CDR1 SGHAT and CDR2 FQNNGV. This CDR3 region has 16 residues. The DNA of the CDR3 is TGTGCCAGCAGCTTAGCTCTGATGGGGAGCAATCAGCCCCAGCATTTT. Its translation: CASSLALMGSNQPQHF.

This clonotype occurred many times. The genes are TRBV27 and TRBJ1-1; D not resolved. V lost 6 bases, J lost 5 bases, and 13 bases lay in between. The CDR3 runs to 13 residues. Germline V CDR1 and CDR2: MNHEY, SMNVEV (reference sequence). The CDR3 loop is CASSPAAGTEAFF. For the CDR3, the DNA is TGTGCCAGCAGCCCAGCAGCCGGTACTGAAGCTTTCTTT.

Ten or more counts support this clonotype. The chain employs TRBV27 and TRBJ2-7, with D maybe TRBD2 (6 bases). Germline V gene sequence: CDR1 MNHEY, CDR2 SMNVEV (reference sequence). V lost 3 bases and J 7 bases, leaving 19 bases between the germline ends. The CDR3 loop spans 15 amino acids. Here the CDR3 reads CASSLMGPFGGEQYF. As DNA, the CDR3 is TGTGCCAGCAGTTTGATGGGACCCTTTGGGGGGGAGCAGTACTTC.

The rearrangement uses TRBV6-1 and TRBJ1-2; 7 positions agree with TRBD1. The germline CDR1 and CDR2 sequences are MNHNS and SASEGT. The CDR3 contains 14 residues. Trimming removed 6 bases from V and 4 bases from J; junction bases left unmatched: 8. CDR3 sequence reads: CASRQDRTIYGYTF. The CDR3, as DNA: TGTGCCAGCAGGCAGGACAGGACGATCTATGGCTACACCTTC.

At least ten counts were recorded for this clonotype. The V call is TRBV6-5, the J call TRBJ2-7; a weak D match, TRBD1 (7 bases). CDR1 and CDR2 (germline): MNHEY, SVGAGI. The CDR3 extends over 14 amino acids. Trimming removed 6 bases at V and 2 bases at J, with 14 bases between. The CDR3 DNA follows: TGTGCCAGCAGCTACAGGGGACTTACCTACGAGCAGTACTTC. It encodes CASSYRGLTYEQYF.

Many counts were recorded for this clonotype. The V gene is TRBV29-1, the J gene TRBJ2-5; D ambiguous. Germline-derived CDR1 and CDR2 are SQVTM and ANQGSEA. The CDR3 totals 14 residues. V was clipped by 2 bases and J by 1 base, with 11 bases between them. Here the CDR3 DNA reads TGCAGCGTTGAAAGTAGGACGGTCCAAGAGACCCAGTACTTC. As protein: CSVESRTVQETQYF. The variable domain in full, completed from reference TRBV29-1 and TRBJ2-5, reads SAVISQKPSRDICQRGTSLTIQCQVDSQVTMMFWYRQQPGQSLTLIATANQGSEATYESGFVIDKFPISRPNLTFSTLTVSNMSPEDSSIYLCSVESRTVQETQYFGPGTRLLVL.

Ten or more counts support this clonotype. The V and J genes are TRBV9 and TRBJ2-7, with D perhaps matching TRBD1 or TRBD2 (5 bases each). The CDR3 is 13 residues long. Germline values: CDR1 SGDLS, CDR2 YYNGEE. Trimming stripped 4 bases from V and 7 bases from J, with 15 bases between. In DNA, the CDR3 is TGTGCCAGCAGCACCGGGACCGCGCGTGAGCAGTACTTC. Its translation is CASSTGTAREQYF.